The rows below give T cell receptor beta chains drawn from one sample of a study of blood T cell repertoires in COVID-19. TCRdb's copy holds only in-frame clones and misses some; the assay was immunoSEQ multiplex PCR. Here the sample spans 85,000 to 130,000 clones, 90% to 95% being singletons. The specimen was peripheral blood. Receptors originate from a human donor in a cohort sampled during active COVID-19. The CDR3 runs from the conserved cysteine through the conserved F or W. A D gene is named only where the DNA matches it firmly. Size tells how often a clone was seen (once, few, many) or the class of an expanded clone, and some rows leave it out.

few | TRBD1 | TRBJ1-2 | TRBV7-6 | CASSHAPGRGDGYTF | TGTGCCAGCAGCCACGCCCCGGGCAGGGGGGATGGCTACACCTTC
. | . | TRBJ2-3 | TRBV9 | CASSSSGTDTQYF | TGTGCCAGCAGCTCCTCCGGCACAGATACGCAGTATTTT
. | . | TRBJ2-5 | TRBV30 | CARQRDFQETQYF | TGTGCCCGGCAGCGAGACTTCCAAGAGACCCAGTACTTC
. | . | TRBJ2-5 | TRBV7-2 | CASSLGGYQETQYF | TGTGCCAGCAGCTTAGGAGGGTACCAAGAGACCCAGTACTTC
. | . | TRBJ1-1 | TRBV29-1 | CSVEEEGSMNTEAFF | TGCAGCGTTGAAGAGGAGGGGTCTATGAACACTGAAGCTTTCTTT
. | TRBD1 | TRBJ2-7 | TRBV24-1 | CAVQDRGESIAQYF | TGTGCCGTTCAAGACAGGGGAGAGAGTATCGCGCAGTACTTC
. | TRBD2 | TRBJ2-1 | TRBV19 | CASSILLAGGSNEQFF | TGTGCCAGTAGTATTCTCCTAGCGGGAGGATCCAATGAGCAGTTCTTC
. | . | TRBJ1-1 | TRBV15 | CATSRVQGEYTEAFF | TGTGCCACCAGCAGAGTACAGGGCGAATACACTGAAGCTTTCTTT
. | . | TRBJ1-2 | TRBV9 | CASSVSVLEGSDGYTF | TGTGCCAGCAGCGTAAGCGTTTTGGAGGGGAGTGACGGCTACACCTTC
few | . | TRBJ1-5 | TRBV2 | CASSVTWNQPQHF | TGTGCCAGCAGTGTAACTTGGAATCAGCCCCAGCATTTT
. | TRBD1 | TRBJ1-2 | TRBV27 | CASSPRQGGYTF | TGTGCCAGCAGTCCCCGACAGGGGGGCTACACCTTC
. | TRBD2 | TRBJ2-1 | TRBV27 | CASSLFLAGFYNEQFF | TGTGCCAGCAGTTTATTTCTAGCGGGATTTTACAATGAGCAGTTCTTC
. | TRBD2 | TRBJ2-1 | TRBV4-2 | CASSFKAGDNYNEQFF | TGTGCCAGCAGCTTTAAAGCGGGAGACAACTACAATGAGCAGTTCTTC
. | TRBD1 | TRBJ1-1 | TRBV9 | CASSPWGQGSTEAFF | TGTGCCAGCAGCCCGTGGGGACAGGGTAGCACTGAAGCTTTCTTT
. | . | TRBJ2-3 | TRBV27 | CASSPLAGPSTDTQYF | TGTGCCAGCAGTCCCCTTGCGGGTCCTAGCACAGATACGCAGTATTTT
. | TRBD1 | TRBJ1-1 | TRBV5-1 | CASSLGQGWTEAFF | TGCGCCAGCAGTCTGGGACAGGGTTGGACTGAAGCTTTCTTT
. | . | TRBJ2-7 | TRBV18 | CASSPSTGFSEQYF | TGTGCCAGCTCACCTTCAACAGGGTTCAGCGAGCAGTACTTC
. | . | TRBJ2-2 | TRBV27 | CASSLKPSGTGELFF | TGTGCCAGCAGTTTGAAGCCCTCGGGCACCGGGGAGCTGTTTTTT
. | TRBD2 | TRBJ2-7 | TRBV4-3 | CASSQDLRLAKGPYEQYF | TGCGCCAGCAGCCAAGACCTACGACTAGCTAAAGGGCCCTACGAGCAGTACTTC
. | . | TRBJ1-1 | TRBV4-1 | CASSQESTTGNTEAFF | TGCGCCAGCAGCCAAGAGAGTACAACGGGGAACACTGAAGCTTTCTTT
. | . | TRBJ1-6 | TRBV4-3 | CASSPRTGGINSPLHF | TGCGCCAGCAGCCCCCGTACAGGAGGGATTAATTCACCCCTCCACTTT
. | . | TRBJ1-1 | TRBV19 | CASSARTAEAFF | TGTGCCAGTAGTGCCCGGACAGCCGAAGCTTTCTTT
. | . | TRBJ2-7 | TRBV4-3 | CASSQDPGGISYEQYF | TGCGCCAGCAGCCAAGATCCTGGGGGGATCTCCTACGAGCAGTACTTC
. | . | TRBJ1-1 | TRBV9 | CASSTSRNTEAFF | TGTGCCAGCAGCACATCACGGAACACTGAAGCTTTCTTT
. | TRBD1 | TRBJ1-6 | TRBV5-4 | CASSQGQPNSPLHF | TGTGCCAGCAGCCAGGGACAGCCCAATTCACCCCTCCACTTT
. | . | TRBJ2-1 | TRBV20-1 | CSASSGWDTNEQFF | TGCAGTGCTAGTTCGGGTTGGGACACCAATGAGCAGTTCTTC
. | . | TRBJ2-1 | TRBV10-3 | CAIRSKDPYNEQFF | TGTGCCATCCGGTCTAAAGATCCCTACAATGAGCAGTTCTTC